Listed below are T cell receptor beta chains from one sample, sequenced in a study of shared clonotypes between healthy human individuals. Profiled with immunoSEQ multiplex PCR; TCRdb holds only in-frame clones, not every one. The sample comprises 2 million to 3 million clones, approximately 93% of which are singletons, and roughly 0.39% rests with the top ten. Sequencing used naive CD4+ T cells from PBMCs. The receptors derive from a man younger than 35 in good health. Some clones in this sample may be carry-over from other donors' samples. The CDR3 runs from the conserved cysteine through the conserved F or W. The order of the fields is D gene, clone size, J gene, V gene, CDR3 DNA, CDR3 protein. D genes are given only for firm matches. Some rows have no size entry. The others give once, few or many, or a class for an expanded clone.

>NA|once|TRBJ1-2|TRBV5-4
TGTGCCAGCAGCCGGGATTCGGGGCGCGACTATGGCTACACCTTC
CASSRDSGRDYGYTF
>TRBD1|NA|TRBJ1-1|TRBV5-5
TGTGCCAGCAGCTTCATGACAGGGGGGAACACTGAAGCTTTCTTT
CASSFMTGGNTEAFF
>TRBD2|NA|TRBJ2-1|TRBV19
TGTGCCAGTACCCTGGGACTAGCGGGAAGCAATGAGCAGTTCTTC
CASTLGLAGSNEQFF
>TRBD1|NA|TRBJ2-1|TRBV30
TGTGCCTGGGACGACAGGGATGGGGTTCATGAGCAGTTCTTC
CAWDDRDGVHEQFF
>NA|NA|TRBJ2-3|TRBV5-1
TGCGCCAGCAGCTCCCCACTAGCTGTAGATGTAGGTACGCAGTATTTT
CASSSPLAVDVGTQYF
>NA|few|TRBJ1-1|TRBV30
TGTGCCCCCGTTTGGGCTTTCTTT
CAPVWAFF
>NA|NA|TRBJ2-1|TRBV10-3
TGTGCCATCAGTGAAGGGGGACCAGCAAACAATGAGCAGTTCTTC
CAISEGGPANNEQFF
>NA|NA|TRBJ1-2|TRBV29-1
TGCAGCGTTCGATCACAGCCTAACTATGGCTACACCTTC
CSVRSQPNYGYTF
>TRBD1|NA|TRBJ1-2|TRBV30
TGTGCCTGGAACCCGGGACAGGGTAGCGGCTACACCTTC
CAWNPGQGSGYTF
>TRBD1|NA|TRBJ1-5|TRBV5-6
TGTGCCAGCAGCCTACAGGACAGGGGGAACAATCAGCCCCAGCATTTT
CASSLQDRGNNQPQHF
>NA|NA|TRBJ1-2|TRBV5-1
TGCGCCAGCAGCTTGGAGGCCGATATAGGCTACACCTTC
CASSLEADIGYTF
>TRBD2|NA|TRBJ2-4|TRBV2
TGTGCCAGCATTCGGGCGGGAGTCTCTGACATTCAGTACTTC
CASIRAGVSDIQYF
>NA|NA|TRBJ2-7|TRBV29-1
TGCAGCATAGTTGAATGGGGGACCGAGCAGTACTTC
CSIVEWGTEQYF
>TRBD2|NA|TRBJ2-7|TRBV19
TGTGCCAGTAGCCCTCTAGCGGGAGTAAACGAGCAGTACTTC
CASSPLAGVNEQYF
>TRBD1|NA|TRBJ1-5|TRBV5-8
TGTGCCAGCAGCTGGGACAGGGGGGGCAATCAGCCCCAGCATTTT
CASSWDRGGNQPQHF
>NA|NA|TRBJ1-2|TRBV28
TGTGCCAGCAGTTCTATGATGACTAACTATGGCTACACCTTC
CASSSMMTNYGYTF
>NA|NA|TRBJ2-6|TRBV5-1
TGCGCCAGCAGCTTGCATTACGGGGGGGCCAACGTCCTGACTTTC
CASSLHYGGANVLTF
>NA|NA|TRBJ1-3|TRBV6-5
TGTGCCAGCAGTTACTCTGGTCAAGCCTCTGGAAACACCATATATTTT
CASSYSGQASGNTIYF
>NA|NA|TRBJ2-5|TRBV2
TGTGCCAGCAGCAAGGACGGGGAGACCCAGTACTTC
CASSKDGETQYF
>NA|few|TRBJ1-1|TRBV29-1
TGCAGCGCCTCGGGGGCGTTAGAAGCTTTCTTT
CSASGALEAFF
>TRBD2|NA|TRBJ2-2|TRBV7-6
TGTGCCAGCAGCTTCCTTGGGCTAGCGGGAGGGCCAGAAAATGGGGAGCTGTTTTTT
CASSFLGLAGGPENGELFF
>TRBD1|NA|TRBJ2-7|TRBV6-5
TGTGCCGTTGGACAGGGTCAATACGAGCAGTACTTC
CAVGQGQYEQYF
>TRBD1|once|TRBJ1-2|TRBV2
TGTGCCAGCAGAACCGGGACAGGGGACTATGGCTACACCTTC
CASRTGTGDYGYTF
>TRBD1|NA|TRBJ1-2|TRBV12-5
TGTGCTAGTGGCGTCGGAACAGGGGATGGCTACACCTTC
CASGVGTGDGYTF
>NA|NA|TRBJ2-1|TRBV30
TGTGCCTGGAGCCTAGGGGGGAATGAGCAGTTCTTC
CAWSLGGNEQFF
>TRBD1|NA|TRBJ2-7|TRBV10-3
TGTGCCATCAGTGAAAGGGGGCTGGAGGAGCAGTACTTC
CAISERGLEEQYF
>TRBD1|NA|TRBJ1-1|TRBV10-2
TGCGCCAGCACCACGGGACAGTCGAACACTGAAGCTTTCTTT
CASTTGQSNTEAFF
>NA|NA|TRBJ1-4|TRBV28
TGTGCCAGCAGTTGGGGGGACGGCGGACGCGAAAAACTGTTTTTT
CASSWGDGGREKLFF
>NA|NA|TRBJ1-2|TRBV5-1
TGCGCCAGCAGCTTGCAGGCAGGGGACTATGGCTACACCTTC
CASSLQAGDYGYTF
>TRBD1|NA|TRBJ1-1|TRBV28
TGTGCCAGCAGTTTATTTAACCGGGACAGCCAAGCTTTCTTT
CASSLFNRDSQAFF
>NA|NA|TRBJ2-5|TRBV5-4
TGTGCCAGCAGCCCAGGCGGGACACAGACCCAGTACTTC
CASSPGGTQTQYF
>NA|NA|TRBJ1-2|TRBV9
TGTGCCAGCAGCCCCTTTCCCCCTGGTGGCTATGGCTACACCTTC
CASSPFPPGGYGYTF
>NA|once|TRBJ2-1|TRBV7-7
TGTGCCAGCAGCATAAGCCGGGACCCCCCCAATGAGCAGTTCTTC
CASSISRDPPNEQFF
>NA|NA|TRBJ2-3|TRBV28
TGTGCCAGCAGTTTAACGGGGGTTTTAGATACGCAGTATTTT
CASSLTGVLDTQYF
>TRBD2|NA|TRBJ2-1|TRBV7-6
TGTGCCAGCAGCCCGGTGACTAGCGGGAGGACTTACAATGAGCAGTTCTTC
CASSPVTSGRTYNEQFF
>TRBD2|NA|TRBJ2-1|TRBV18
TGTGCCAGCTCACCACCGGGACTAGCCGGGAGTGAGCAGTTCTTC
CASSPPGLAGSEQFF
>NA|once|TRBJ1-1|TRBV19
TGTGCCAGTAGTATGGGGCTGCTGAACATGGACACTGAAGCTTTCTTT
CASSMGLLNMDTEAFF